The present TCR beta chain was sequenced within a study of response to subunit inactivated influenza vaccine. Notes on the study in general: The authors offered the suggestion that each seasonal influenza vaccination recruits few new T cells.

Comments on this clonotype: Its antigen is as yet unknown. A much bigger clone sits one base away, suggesting this may be a read error. This CDR3 is missing its conserved last phenylalanine or tryptophan, likely due to a read error.

TCRdb analysed the RT-PCR reads with MiXCR anew, one entry per CDR3 protein. In the table there are some 800,000 distinct CDR3 sequences, 20% to 25% of which are singletons. Deletions cut 7 bases from V and 4 bases from J, with 10 bases between. CDR1 and CDR2 from the germline V gene are KGHDR and SFDVKD. The CDR3 has 13 residues. This material consisted of PBMCs from blood, taken more than 4 days after vaccination. This chain connects TRBV24-1 to TRBJ1-5, with D maybe TRBD1 (5 bases). The origin of this receptor is a man aged 45-65 years who received an inactivated influenza vaccine. CDR3 bases: TGTGCCACCAGGAGAGGGGATAATCAGCCCCAGCATTCT. Translating gives CATRRGDNQPQHS.